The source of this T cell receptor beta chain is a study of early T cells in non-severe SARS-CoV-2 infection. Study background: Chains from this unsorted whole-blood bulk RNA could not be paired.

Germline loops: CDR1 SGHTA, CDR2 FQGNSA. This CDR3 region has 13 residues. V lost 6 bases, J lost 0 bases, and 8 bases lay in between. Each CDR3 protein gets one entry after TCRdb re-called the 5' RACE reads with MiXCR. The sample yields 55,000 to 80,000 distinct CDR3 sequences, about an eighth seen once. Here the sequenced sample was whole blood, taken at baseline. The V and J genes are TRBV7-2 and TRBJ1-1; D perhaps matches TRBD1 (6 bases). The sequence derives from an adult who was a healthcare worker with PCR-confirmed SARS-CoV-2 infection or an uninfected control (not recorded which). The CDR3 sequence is CASRGGLNTEAFF. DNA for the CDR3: TGTGCCAGCAGGGGGGGCTTGAACACTGAAGCTTTCTTT.